These 21 T cell receptor beta chains came from one sample sequenced in a study of cytomegalovirus exposure and HLA in healthy donors. PCR primers comprised 60 Vbeta and 13 Jbeta primers. This table comes from immunoSEQ multiplex PCR, and its TCRdb copy is limited to in-frame clones, with some not included. This table holds 200,000 to 250,000 clones, roughly 82% found once. Sample: PBMCs. These receptors all come from a middle-aged woman in good health and CMV-seropositive.

This rearrangement joins TRBV6-5 to TRBJ2-5, with D perhaps matching TRBD1 (5 bases). V lost 4 bases to trimming and J lost 5 bases, with 5 bases between them. This CDR3 spans 11 amino acids. The germline V gene has CDR1 MNHEY and CDR2 SVGAGI. The CDR3 nucleotides are TGTGCCAGCAGTTCAGGGGAGACCCAGTACTTC. Its translation is CASSSGETQYF.

The CDR3 DNA reads as TGCAGCGTTGGAGAAATGACGGGGACACATTACGAGCAGTACTTC. Translating it yields CSVGEMTGTHYEQYF. This rearrangement joins TRBV29-1 to TRBJ2-7; D perhaps matches TRBD1 (6 bases). The V end lost 4 bases, the J end lost 4 bases, and 20 bases lay between the germline ends. CDR1 and CDR2 from the germline V gene are SQVTM and ANQGSEA. This CDR3 region has 15 residues.

This chain uses TRBV5-1 with TRBJ1-4; 11 nucleotides line up with TRBD1. The germline gives CDR1 SGHRS, CDR2 YFSETQ. The CDR3 consists of 15 residues. Germline trimming cut 6 bases from V and 6 bases from J; bases unmatched to any gene: 7. In DNA form, the CDR3 reads TGCGCCAGCACCAGGACAGGGGGCGCCCATGAAAAACTGTTTTTT. It encodes CASTRTGGAHEKLFF.

This clone appeared a few times. This sequence joins TRBV27 and TRBJ2-5; TRBD1 agrees at 8 bases. In germline, CDR1 is MNHEY, CDR2 SMNVEV (reference sequence). The CDR3 sequence is 16 residues long. Trimming took 4 bases from V and 5 from J; bases not matched to a gene: 12. CDR3 sequence (DNA): TGTGCCAGCAGTTCGTTCCAGGGGGCGCGGAAGGAGACCCAGTACTTC. It encodes CASSSFQGARKETQYF.

The rearrangement uses TRBV7-2 and TRBJ2-5; 12 bases are shared with TRBD2. The CDR3 is 16 amino acids. V trimming: 5 bases; J trimming: 2 bases; junction bases outside the gene matches: 6. CDR1 and CDR2 (germline): SGHTA, FQGNSA. CDR3 in amino acids: CASSIAGTSGQETQYF. CDR3 nucleotide sequence: TGTGCCAGCAGCATCGCCGGGACTAGCGGGCAAGAGACCCAGTACTTC.

Comment on this clone: The junction and the germline gene differ at one end; a read error may be behind it. V is TRBV4-2 and J is TRBJ2-7, with 9 bases lining up with TRBD1. Germline V CDR1 and CDR2: LGHNA, YNFKEQ. The CDR3 contains 15 residues. DNA for the CDR3: TGTGCCAGCAGCCAAGAGGGGACAGGGAGCTACGGGCAGTACTTC. This gives the protein CASSQEGTGSYGQYF.

The V call is TRBV6-4, the J call TRBJ1-5; D gene uncertain. The V end was cut by 0 bases, the J end by 2 bases, with 14 bases between. CDR1 and CDR2 from the germline V gene are MRHNA and SNTAGT. This CDR3 is 17 amino acids long. The CDR3 protein is CASSDSGGIEGNQPQHF. The CDR3, as DNA: TGTGCCAGCAGTGACTCAGGAGGGATCGAGGGCAATCAGCCCCAGCATTTT.

The chain links TRBV11-2 to TRBJ1-1; 8 bases agree with TRBD1. This CDR3 spans 14 amino acids. Germline CDR1 SGHAT, CDR2 FQNNGV. Trimming took 3 bases from V and 3 from J; bases not matched to a gene: 3. The chain's CDR3 is CASSLTGADTEAFF. As DNA, the CDR3 is TGTGCCAGCAGCTTGACAGGGGCGGACACTGAAGCTTTCTTT.

V is TRBV10-3 and J is TRBJ2-2; D is uncertain. The CDR3 totals 15 residues. The V end was cut by 4 bases, the J end by 0 bases, with 9 bases between. Germline assignment: CDR1 ENHRY and CDR2 SYGVKD. The CDR3 DNA reads TGTGCCATCAGTGTTAGCACCGCGAACACCGGGGAGCTGTTTTTT. It specifies CAISVSTANTGELFF.

This clone appeared a few times. The J gene is TRBJ2-1, the V gene TRBV6-6; D is possibly TRBD2 (6 bases). The CDR3 runs to 15 residues. Trimming removed 4 bases from V and 5 bases from J, with 15 bases in between. Germline CDR1 and CDR2: MNHNY and SVGAGI (reference sequence). The CDR3 nucleotides are TGTGCCAGCAGTTCGCCTTCGGGACTCCACAATGAGCAGTTCTTC. Amino acid sequence: CASSSPSGLHNEQFF.

V is TRBV7-2 and J is TRBJ1-2; weak D call: TRBD1 (5 bases). Germline V lookup: CDR1 SGHTA, CDR2 FQGNSA. Trimming shortened V by 1 base and J by 4 bases, and 7 bases separated the two germline ends. The CDR3 is made up of 13 amino acids. The CDR3 DNA sequence: TGTGCCAGCAGCTTAGGTCAGGGCTATGGCTACACCTTC. Translating it yields CASSLGQGYGYTF.

This chain links TRBV5-6 with TRBJ2-5; 8 bases match TRBD2. Germline V CDR1 and CDR2: SGHDT, YYEEEE. This CDR3 spans 14 amino acids. The ends lost 4 bases at V and 7 bases at J; junction bases unmatched: 9. As DNA, the CDR3 is TGTGCCAGCAGCCCCTTCAGCGGGGGCGGGACCCAGTACTTC. Translating gives CASSPFSGGGTQYF.

The chain carries TRBV5-4 and TRBJ1-5; D unclear. This CDR3 has 12 residues. Germline V lookup: CDR1 SGHNT, CDR2 YYREEE (reference sequence). V lost 4 bases, J lost 4 bases, and 6 bases lay in between. The CDR3 spells CASSLPNQPQHF. As DNA, the CDR3 is TGTGCCAGCAGCCTCCCGAATCAGCCCCAGCATTTT.

This chain connects TRBV7-2 to TRBJ2-7, with TRBD2 matching 7 bases. The junction had 6 bases not matched to a gene; V was cut back by 1 base and J by 0 bases. The CDR3 runs to 16 residues. Germline CDR1 SGHTA, CDR2 FQGNSA. CDR3 nucleotides: TGTGCCAGCAGCTTAGTGGCTAGCGGAAGCTCCTACGAGCAGTACTTC. Amino acid sequence: CASSLVASGSSYEQYF.

The chain links TRBV4-2 to TRBJ2-5, with TRBD2 identical over 9 bases. Per germline, CDR1 LGHNA and CDR2 YNFKEQ. V trimming: 2 bases; J trimming: 3 bases; junction bases outside the gene matches: 16. CDR3 length equals 19 residues. The CDR3 sequence: CASSQREAGGNLRKETQYF. The CDR3 DNA follows: TGTGCCAGCAGCCAAAGGGAAGCGGGGGGCAATCTACGAAAAGAGACCCAGTACTTC.

This clone showed up just a few times. Additional DNA sequences in this sample encode the identical CDR3. The V call is TRBV7-9, the J call TRBJ1-6; D may be TRBD1 (5 bases). The CDR3 loop spans 14 amino acids. Trimming took off 4 bases at V and 6 bases at J, with 10 bases between the two ends. Germline V CDR1 and CDR2: SEHNR, FQNEAQ (reference sequence). The CDR3 nucleotides read TGTGCCAGCAGCTACGTGGGGGGTAATTCACCCCTCCACTTT. This codes for CASSYVGGNSPLHF.

J is TRBJ1-6 and V is TRBV11-1, with D maybe TRBD1 (6 bases). V was trimmed by 5 bases and J by 14 bases, leaving 13 bases between them. Germline V gene data show CDR1 as SGHAT and CDR2 as FQDESV (reference sequence). CDR3 length equals 12 residues. CDR3 sequence: CASSPRGGTLHF. In nucleotides, the CDR3 is TGTGCCAGCAGCCCAAGGGGGGGCACCCTCCACTTT.

The chain recombines TRBV12-5 with TRBJ2-1; tentatively, D is TRBD1 (5 bases). Germline V gene sequence: CDR1 LGHNT, CDR2 FRNRAP. CDR3 length equals 17 residues. With 1 base removed from V and 0 bases from J, the gap between germline ends came to 13 bases. The CDR3 DNA reads as TGTGCTAGTGGTTTGGACGGACACCCTCTCTCCTACAATGAGCAGTTCTTC. It codes for CASGLDGHPLSYNEQFF.

The chain links TRBV30 to TRBJ1-5, with D unclear. V was clipped by 3 bases and J by 6 bases, with 12 bases between them. This CDR3 comprises 13 residues. CDR1 is GTSNPN, CDR2 SVGIG, per germline (reference sequence). CDR3 residues: CAWSAEFRQPQHF. CDR3 in DNA: TGTGCCTGGAGCGCGGAGTTTCGTCAGCCCCAGCATTTT.

The rearrangement links TRBV7-2 to TRBJ1-5; 7 bases are a match to TRBD1. Germline loops: CDR1 SGHTA, CDR2 FQGNSA. The CDR3 runs 14 residues. The V segment lost 5 bases and the J segment 2 bases; nucleotides outside the gene matches: 3. CDR3 sequence: CASSRDSGNQPQHF. The CDR3 DNA follows: TGTGCCAGCAGCAGGGACAGCGGCAATCAGCCCCAGCATTTT.

The gene calls are TRBV11-3 and TRBJ2-1, with 8 nucleotides matching TRBD2. This CDR3 comprises 16 residues. Germline CDR1 SGHNT, CDR2 YENEEA. With V trimmed by 2 bases and J by 4 bases, 7 bases remained unmatched. CDR3 sequence (DNA): TGTGCCAGCAGCTTACCCGGGACTAGACCTTACAATGAGCAGTTCTTC. Translating it yields CASSLPGTRPYNEQFF.